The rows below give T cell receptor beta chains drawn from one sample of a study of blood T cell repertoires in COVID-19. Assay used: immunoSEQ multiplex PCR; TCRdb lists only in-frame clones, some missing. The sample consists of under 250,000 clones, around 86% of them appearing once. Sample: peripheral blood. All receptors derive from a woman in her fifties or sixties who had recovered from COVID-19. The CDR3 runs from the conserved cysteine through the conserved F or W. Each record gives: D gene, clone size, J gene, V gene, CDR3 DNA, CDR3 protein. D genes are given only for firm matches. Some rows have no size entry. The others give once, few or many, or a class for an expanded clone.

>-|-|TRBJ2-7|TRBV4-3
TGCGCCAGCAGCCAAGGTCTCCGGGGCTCCTACGAGCAGTACTTC
CASSQGLRGSYEQYF
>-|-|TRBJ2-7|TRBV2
TGTGCCAGCAGTCCGAGTGGGATAAGGGAGTCCTACGAGCAGTACTTC
CASSPSGIRESYEQYF
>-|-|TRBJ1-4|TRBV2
TGTGCCAGCAGTCCCCCTGTCCCAGGCGGGGAGGAAAAACTGTTTTTT
CASSPPVPGGEEKLFF
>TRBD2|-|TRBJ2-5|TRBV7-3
TGTGCCAGCAGCCCAGAGGGAGGGCAAGAGACCCAGTACTTC
CASSPEGGQETQYF
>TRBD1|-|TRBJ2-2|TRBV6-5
TGTGCCAGCAGTTACTCCCAAGGGGGCTGGACCGGGGAGCTGTTTTTT
CASSYSQGGWTGELFF
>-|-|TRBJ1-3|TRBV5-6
TGTGCCAGCATCAGAAGGAGGACTGGAAACACCATATATTTT
CASIRRRTGNTIYF
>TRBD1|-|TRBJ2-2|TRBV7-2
TGTGCCAGCAGCTTAGTAGGGGACAGGGTTGGCGGGGAGCTGTTTTTT
CASSLVGDRVGGELFF
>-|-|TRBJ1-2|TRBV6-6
TGTGCCAGCGAACCACTAGGAGGCTATGGCTACACCTTC
CASEPLGGYGYTF
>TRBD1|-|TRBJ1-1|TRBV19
TGTGCCAGTAGTATATTACCGGGACAGATGAACGCTGAAGCTTTCTTT
CASSILPGQMNAEAFF
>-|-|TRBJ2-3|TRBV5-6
TGTGCCAGCAGCTCAGCGGGTCCCCTCACAGATACGCAGTATTTT
CASSSAGPLTDTQYF
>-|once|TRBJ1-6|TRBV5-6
TGTGCCAGCAGCTTGGCCGGGAACCCCCTTATTTCACCCCTCCACTTT
CASSLAGNPLISPLHF
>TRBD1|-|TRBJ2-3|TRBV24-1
TGTGCCACCAGTGATTTGGTCCGGGACAGGGGCCCAGATACGCAGTATTTT
CATSDLVRDRGPDTQYF
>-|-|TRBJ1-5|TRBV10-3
TGTGCCACCTCGCGGGATTCGAATCAGCCCCAGCATTTT
CATSRDSNQPQHF
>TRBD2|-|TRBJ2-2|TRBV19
TGTGCCAGTAAGGGACTAGCGGGGGAGGACACCGGGGAGCTGTTTTTT
CASKGLAGEDTGELFF
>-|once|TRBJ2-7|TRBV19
TGTGCCAGTAGTATAGTGAGTAGTCGGGGCTCCTACGAGCAGTACTTC
CASSIVSSRGSYEQYF
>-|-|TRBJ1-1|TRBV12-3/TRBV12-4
TGTGCCAGCAGACAACAGGGTGGTGAAGCTTTCTTT
CASRQQGGEAFF
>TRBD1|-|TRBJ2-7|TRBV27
TGTGCCAGCAGAAAGGACAGGGGGCCTTTGTACGAGCAGTACTTC
CASRKDRGPLYEQYF
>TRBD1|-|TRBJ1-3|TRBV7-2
TGTGCCAGCAGCTTAGGCAGGGGGCTGAACACCATATATTTT
CASSLGRGLNTIYF
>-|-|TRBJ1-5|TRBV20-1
TGCAGTGCCACGGGAGGTCAGCCCCAGCATTTT
CSATGGQPQHF
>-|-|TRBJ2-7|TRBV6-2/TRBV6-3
TGTGCCAGCAGTCTTCCTTCCGGGATCTACGAGCAGTACTTC
CASSLPSGIYEQYF
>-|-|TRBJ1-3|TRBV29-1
TGCAGCGGAGGACTTGGAAACACCATATATTTT
CSGGLGNTIYF
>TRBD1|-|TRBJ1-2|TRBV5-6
TGTGCCAGCAGCAGGGGGCAATTCGACTATGGCTACACCTTC
CASSRGQFDYGYTF